This T cell receptor (beta chain) is drawn from a study of graft-versus-host responses after intestinal transplantation. Across the study: Once they had received anti-thymocyte globulin induction, all recipients took tacrolimus and steroids for three to four years. Study-wide results and caveats: Allografts from individuals with graft-donor T cell macrochimerism displayed high graft-versus-host to host-versus-graft clonal ratios. Early declines in HvG clones that occurred post-transplant were associated with peak circulating GvH clone levels. Detected in recipient marrow were GvH clones, some of which were first observed in ileum or blood.

CDR1 and CDR2 from the germline V gene are MNHEY and SMNVEV (reference sequence). V was cut by 4 bases and J by 0 bases, with 10 bases left in between. The CDR3 totals 15 residues. In regard to this clone: Its antigen is unidentified.

Generated by immunoSEQ multiplex PCR, the TCRdb table keeps only in-frame clones and is missing some. Here the sample spans 90,000 to 150,000 clones, around 96% being singletons. Sequences were derived from unstimulated CD8+ T cells sorted from spleen or lymph node cells, sampled before intestinal transplant. This sequence joins TRBV27 and TRBJ1-3; D remains unclear. The TCR originated in a human donor who received an intestinal transplant. The CDR3 DNA reads as TGTGCCAGCAGTTCATCATTATACTCTGGAAACACCATATATTTT. The encoded protein is CASSSSLYSGNTIYF.